Given below is one T cell receptor beta chain in context. V lost 5 bases to trimming and J lost 1 base; unmatched junction nucleotides: 2. The germline V gene has CDR1 LNHDA and CDR2 SQIVND (reference sequence). This CDR3 comprises 14 residues. In the study's own analysis: Estimates of nucleated cell counts were drawn from the amplification of reference gene primers. Libraries were prepared by immunoSEQ multiplex PCR; TCRdb keeps only in-frame clonotypes and omits some of them. That table supplies the V and J calls and clone size; D and trimming were determined from the DNA. The table records fewer than 200,000 clones, about 76% of them present only once. The data stem from a study of blood T cell repertoires in COVID-19. Study-level background: Sample material is recorded as cDNA or gDNA derived from T cells, B-cell-depleted T cells, or PBMCs.

The rearrangement links TRBV19 to TRBJ1-5, with 7 bases fitting TRBD1. The sequence was obtained from a woman in her forties or fifties with active or convalescent COVID-19. The specimen sequenced was peripheral blood. CDR3 sequence: CASSSTGSNQPQHF. The CDR3 nucleotides read TGTGCCAGTAGTTCGACAGGGAGCAATCAGCCCCAGCATTTT.